This entry concerns a single T cell receptor beta chain. Its antigen is unidentified. This sample is part of a study of cytomegalovirus exposure and HLA in healthy donors. On the study more broadly: About 85 million unique TCR sequences came from HLA-typed donors in an early release. Study-wide results and limits: It was reported that TCR beta sequences correctly inferred the HLA-A and HLA-B alleles for most subjects. Previously analyzed data showed that most TCR beta V segments were productive at a frequency of about 87% or about 30%. The authors excluded some V segments, including TRBV6-2 and TRBV6-3, as indistinguishable.

Amplification used 60 Vbeta primers and 13 Jbeta primers. Produced via immunoSEQ multiplex PCR; TCRdb's table is partial and in-frame only. The sample spans approximately 120,000 clones; the ten largest clones claim under 3.5%. Germline loops: CDR1 SGDLS, CDR2 YYNGEE. The CDR3 consists of 13 residues. The junction had 9 bases not matched to a gene; V was cut back by 4 bases and J by 11 bases. Sequencing was performed on PBMCs. The TCR comes from a man aged 25 to 45 in good health and CMV-seronegative. V usage is TRBV9 and J usage is TRBJ2-1; 7 bases map to TRBD1. The CDR3 bases are TGTGCCAGCAGCTTCCTTTGGGACAGCAAGCAGTTCTTC. Amino acid sequence: CASSFLWDSKQFF. Drawing the rest from reference TRBV9 and TRBJ2-1, the complete variable domain is DSGVTQTPKHLITATGQRVTLRCSPRSGDLSVYWYQQSLDQGLQFLIQYYNGEERAKGNILERFSAQQFPDLHSELNLSSLELGDSALYFCASSFLWDSKQFFGPGTRLTVL.